Below, 25 T cell receptor beta chains from the same sample are listed, as sequenced in a study of cytomegalovirus exposure and HLA in healthy donors. Using immunoSEQ multiplex PCR, the repertoire was profiled, and TCRdb retains in-frame clones only, with some absent. The sample shows approximately 120,000 clones, 85% to 90% of them seen only once. The source material was PBMCs. The receptors were sampled from a woman under 30 in good health and CMV-seronegative.

This clone came up once. The chain carries TRBV7-2 and TRBJ2-1; weak D call: TRBD1 (5 bases). V was trimmed by 2 bases and J by 7 bases, leaving 15 bases between them. The CDR3 has 15 residues. Germline lookup yields CDR1 SGHTA and CDR2 FQGNSA. The CDR3 DNA follows: TGTGCCAGCAGCTTAAGTAGGGGAACGCGGAATGAGCAGTTCTTC. Its translation is CASSLSRGTRNEQFF.

The chain links TRBV7-2 to TRBJ2-7; D is ambiguous. V was clipped by 3 bases and J by 3 bases, with 9 bases between them. CDR1 is SGHTA, CDR2 FQGNSA, per germline. The CDR3 is 13 residues long. CDR3 in DNA: TGTGCCAGCAGCTTGACGCTAGTCTACGAGCAGTACTTC. It specifies CASSLTLVYEQYF.

This clone has a single count. V and J are TRBV27 and TRBJ2-7, with 7 nucleotides matching TRBD1. Germline V gene sequence: CDR1 MNHEY, CDR2 SMNVEV (reference sequence). V shed 3 bases and J 0 bases; nucleotides not matched to a gene: 8. The CDR3 has 16 amino acids. CDR3: CASSFLYRGPSYEQYF. In DNA form, the CDR3 reads TGTGCCAGCAGTTTCCTCTACAGGGGCCCCTCCTACGAGCAGTACTTC.

J is TRBJ2-3 and V is TRBV7-9; 11 nucleotides align to TRBD2. The CDR3 sequence is 15 residues long. Trimming took 5 bases from V and 6 from J; bases not matched to a gene: 7. Germline values: CDR1 SEHNR, CDR2 FQNEAQ (reference sequence). CDR3 bases: TGTGCCAGCAGCCAGCTAGCGGGAGGTCTGGATACGCAGTATTTT. This codes for CASSQLAGGLDTQYF.

The chain uses TRBV28 and TRBJ2-3; 7 nucleotides line up with TRBD2. The CDR3 contains 15 residues. The V gene's germline CDR1 is MDHEN and CDR2 SYDVKM. With 2 bases clipped from V and 2 bases from J, the junction kept 4 bases outside the gene matches. The CDR3 DNA sequence: TGTGCCAGCAGTTTACCTAGCGGAATCACAGATACGCAGTATTTT. Encoded protein: CASSLPSGITDTQYF.

The V and J genes are TRBV19 and TRBJ2-7; a weak D match, TRBD2 (5 bases). There are 17 residues in the CDR3. Germline-derived CDR1 and CDR2 are LNHDA and SQIVND (reference sequence). V was shortened by 6 bases and J by 2 bases, with 23 bases between the two germline ends. CDR3 coding DNA: TGTGCCAGTAGCTTCTCCACGGTGAGTTCGGGAACCTACGAGCAGTACTTC. It codes for CASSFSTVSSGTYEQYF.

The V call is TRBV5-5, the J call TRBJ1-2; maybe TRBD1 (6 bases). The CDR3 is 13 amino acids. The V end lost 3 bases, the J end lost 8 bases, and 14 bases lay between the germline ends. From germline, CDR1 is SGHKS and CDR2 YYEKEE (reference sequence). The CDR3 here is CASSSPSGVGYTF. In DNA, the CDR3 is TGTGCCAGCAGCTCCCCGTCAGGGGTAGGCTACACCTTC.

This clone was found once. The CDR3 reads CASSLALSFAGRDTGELFF. The DNA of the CDR3 is TGTGCCAGCAGTTTAGCCCTCTCTTTCGCGGGGCGGGACACCGGGGAGCTGTTTTTT. The chain uses TRBV27 and TRBJ2-2; maybe TRBD2 (6 bases). The CDR3 is made up of 19 amino acids. The germline gives CDR1 MNHEY, CDR2 SMNVEV (reference sequence). V lost 2 bases to trimming and J lost 3 bases, with 22 bases between them.

J is TRBJ2-2 and V is TRBV7-3; D perhaps matches TRBD2 (6 bases). The CDR3 covers 13 residues. V was cut by 5 bases and J by 6 bases, with 10 bases left in between. CDR1 is SGHTA and CDR2 is FQGTGA in the germline V gene. The CDR3 reads CASSGGTAGELFF. In nucleotides, the CDR3 is TGTGCCAGCAGCGGGGGGACCGCCGGGGAGCTGTTTTTT. Full variable domain (missing parts from reference TRBV7-3 and TRBJ2-2): GAGVSQTPSNKVTEKGKYVELRCDPISGHTALYWYRQSLGQGPEFLIYFQGTGAADDSGLPNDRFFAVRPEGSVSTLKIQRTERGDSAVYLCASSGGTAGELFFGEGSRLTVL.

The chain links TRBV6-5 to TRBJ1-1; D perhaps matches TRBD1 (5 bases). CDR1 and CDR2 from the germline V gene are MNHEY and SVGAGI. V lost 2 bases and J 0 bases, leaving 7 bases between the germline ends. The CDR3 is 14 residues long. DNA for the CDR3: TGTGCCAGCAGTTACCACAGGATGAACACTGAAGCTTTCTTT. Its protein is CASSYHRMNTEAFF.

V gene TRBV27 combines with J gene TRBJ2-7, with a tentative D call TRBD1 (6 bases). Trimming left V 3 bases short and J 6 bases short, with 12 bases between. This CDR3 has 13 residues. The germline gives CDR1 MNHEY, CDR2 SMNVEV (reference sequence). The CDR3 bases are TGTGCCAGCAGTTTTAGGGGGACCGCCGAGCAGTACTTC. Residues: CASSFRGTAEQYF.

This clone was found once. The CDR3 is CAWTGLGTKNTEAFF. In DNA, the CDR3 is TGTGCCTGGACTGGGTTGGGGACAAAGAACACTGAAGCTTTCTTT. The chain uses TRBV30 and TRBJ1-1; possibly TRBD1 for D (6 bases). The CDR3 is 15 amino acids. The germline CDR1 and CDR2 sequences are GTSNPN and SVGIG (reference sequence). V was pared by 4 bases and J by 1 base, with 16 bases between.

The genes are TRBV7-8 and TRBJ2-5; 7 nucleotides line up with TRBD1. CDR1 and CDR2 from the germline V gene are SGHVS and FQNEAQ. The trim removed 5 bases at V and 2 bases at J, leaving 8 bases unmatched. This CDR3 is 15 amino acids long. CDR3 amino acids: CASSQYGTAQETQYF. CDR3 coding DNA: TGTGCCAGCAGCCAGTACGGGACAGCACAAGAGACCCAGTACTTC.

The chain recombines TRBV7-9 with TRBJ2-1; TRBD2 aligns across 8 bases. V shed 5 bases, J shed 2 bases, and the junction held 8 bases outside the gene matches. Per the germline V gene, CDR1 is SEHNR and CDR2 is FQNEAQ (reference sequence). This CDR3 spans 16 amino acids. The CDR3, as DNA: TGTGCCAGCAGCCCCGGGGGGGGCCTACCCTACAATGAGCAGTTCTTC. Amino acids: CASSPGGGLPYNEQFF.

This clone was seen once. The chain recombines TRBV19 with TRBJ1-5; 7 bases align to TRBD1. The V gene end was trimmed by 7 bases and the J gene end by 5 bases; junction bases not matched to a gene: 8. CDR3 length: 14 residues. The germline V gene has CDR1 LNHDA and CDR2 SQIVND (reference sequence). CDR3 loop: CASTGDSYYQPQHF. The CDR3 bases are TGTGCCAGTACTGGGGACAGCTATTATCAGCCCCAGCATTTT. Full variable domain (remainder filled in from reference TRBV19 and TRBJ1-5): DGGITQSPKYLFRKEGQNVTLSCEQNLNHDAMYWYRQDPGQGLRLIYYSQIVNDFQKGDIAEGYSVSREKKESFPLTVTSAQKNPTAFYLCASTGDSYYQPQHFGDGTRLSIL.

The gene calls are TRBV9 and TRBJ2-6; D unclear. Deletions cut 0 bases from V and 2 bases from J, with 6 bases between. From germline, CDR1 is SGDLS and CDR2 YYNGEE. The CDR3 loop spans 15 amino acids. The CDR3 coding sequence is TGTGCCAGCAGCGTAGACACCCCTGGGGCCAACGTCCTGACTTTC. This translates into CASSVDTPGANVLTF.

The V and J genes are TRBV4-1 and TRBJ2-4; TRBD2 is a possible D gene (6 bases). This CDR3 region has 15 residues. CDR1 is MGHRA and CDR2 is YSYEKL in the germline V gene. The germline V and J ends were trimmed by 2 bases and 3 bases, with 11 bases remaining between them. This CDR3 is CASSQRWGVKNIQYF. For the CDR3, the DNA is TGCGCCAGCAGCCAACGGTGGGGGGTCAAAAACATTCAGTACTTC.

The rearrangement uses TRBV4-3 and TRBJ1-4; D gene ambiguous. Trimming left V 4 bases short and J 8 bases short, with 14 bases between. Germline-derived CDR1 and CDR2 are LGHNA and YSLEER. This CDR3 contains 14 residues. The CDR3 here is CASSPSFSGEKLFF. The CDR3 nucleotides read TGCGCCAGCAGCCCTTCTTTCTCTGGCGAAAAACTGTTTTTT.

The gene calls are TRBV30 and TRBJ1-1, with D possibly matching TRBD1 (6 bases). The CDR3 has 16 amino acids. Germline loops: CDR1 GTSNPN, CDR2 SVGIG (reference sequence). The germline V and J ends were trimmed by 3 bases and 5 bases, with 22 bases remaining between them. The CDR3 loop is CAWSPNPRGARTEAFF. CDR3 bases: TGTGCCTGGAGCCCAAACCCCCGGGGGGCGCGGACTGAAGCTTTCTTT.

In its sample, this clone was seen a few times. This chain links TRBV4-3 with TRBJ2-7, with 7 bases that match TRBD1. Germline assignment: CDR1 LGHNA and CDR2 YSLEER. The V segment lost 4 bases and the J segment 3 bases; nucleotides outside the gene matches: 9. The CDR3 runs 15 residues. The CDR3 DNA reads TGCGCCAGCAGCCCAGGCCGGGACAGTGGCTACGAGCAGTACTTC. Translated, it gives CASSPGRDSGYEQYF.

The chain recombines TRBV15 with TRBJ2-1; 15 bases map to TRBD2. CDR1 is LNHNV and CDR2 is YYDKDF in the germline V gene (reference sequence). V was pared by 1 base and J by 8 bases, with 6 bases of the junction left unmatched. CDR3 length: 17 amino acids. In DNA form, the CDR3 reads TGTGCCACCAGCAGAGGGACTAGCGGGGGGGGTGTGGATGAGCAGTTCTTC. Its protein product is CATSRGTSGGGVDEQFF. The whole variable domain, remainder taken from reference TRBV15 and TRBJ2-1, is DAMVIQNPRYQVTQFGKPVTLSCSQTLNHNVMYWYQQKSSQAPKLLFHYYDKDFNNEADTPDNFQSRRPNTSFCFLDIRSPGLGDTAMYLCATSRGTSGGGVDEQFFGPGTRLTVL.

This chain links TRBV5-1 with TRBJ1-4; 9 bases are a match to TRBD1. Trimming cost V 0 bases and J 4 bases; bases outside gene matches: 4. This CDR3 comprises 16 residues. From germline, CDR1 is SGHRS and CDR2 YFSETQ. The CDR3 DNA is TGCGCCAGCAGCTTGGAGACAGGGGGTAGTAATGAAAAACTGTTTTTT. Its translation is CASSLETGGSNEKLFF. The variable domain in full, completed from reference TRBV5-1 and TRBJ1-4, reads KAGVTQTPRYLIKTRGQQVTLSCSPISGHRSVSWYQQTPGQGLQFLFEYFSETQRNKGNFPGRFSGRQFSNSRSEMNVSTLELGDSALYLCASSLETGGSNEKLFFGSGTQLSVL.

J is TRBJ1-6 and V is TRBV2; D possibly corresponds to TRBD1 (5 bases). The CDR3 has 15 amino acids. Germline CDR1 and CDR2: SNHLY and FYNNEI. V dropped 8 bases and J dropped 3 bases, with 14 bases sitting between them. In DNA, the CDR3 is TGTGCCAGCGCAGCAGGGATGAACTATAATTCACCCCTCCACTTT. The encoded protein is CASAAGMNYNSPLHF.

The chain carries TRBV6-5 and TRBJ1-2; tentative D call: TRBD1 (5 bases). Trimming shortened V by 6 bases and J by 0 bases, and 11 bases separated the two germline ends. The CDR3 has 14 residues. In germline, CDR1 is MNHEY, CDR2 SVGAGI. CDR3 nucleotide sequence: TGTGCCAGCAGGGAGACAGTTTCTAACTATGGCTACACCTTC. Its protein product is CASRETVSNYGYTF.

This chain joins TRBV29-1 and TRBJ2-2; 8 bases match TRBD2. This CDR3 has 14 residues. Germline CDR1 SQVTM, CDR2 ANQGSEA. V shed 6 bases, J shed 6 bases, and the junction held 9 bases outside the gene matches. This CDR3 reads CSVAGRGRPGELFF. The CDR3 bases are TGCAGCGTCGCCGGGAGGGGTAGGCCCGGGGAGCTGTTTTTT.